This is a list of T cell receptor beta chains from one sample in a study of OX40 agonist ivuxolimab in advanced cancers. The protocol was immunoSEQ multiplex PCR, while the TCRdb copy is restricted to in-frame clones and leaves out a portion. The sample lists fewer than 100,000 clones; about 93% were seen once. The sample in question was CD4+ or CD8+ T cells sorted from blood, obtained in a trial of the OX40 agonist ivuxolimab. These receptor sequences come from an adult with an advanced solid tumor such as melanoma, head and neck, liver or kidney cancer. Each CDR3 is given with its conserved first and last residue. D genes are given only for firm matches. Not every row has a clone size; where given, it reads once, few, many or a size class.

>-|15|TRBD1|TRBJ1-2|TRBV27
CASSPRGTVGLDYTF
TGTGCCAGCAGTCCCCGTGGGACAGTGGGGCTAGACTACACCTTC
>-|17|-|TRBJ2-1|TRBV15
CATSRDGNPGRDNEQFF
TGTGCCACCAGCAGAGATGGGAACCCGGGAAGGGACAATGAGCAGTTCTTC
>-|12|-|TRBJ1-5|TRBV5-4
CASSFGNQPQHF
TGTGCCAGCAGCTTTGGGAATCAGCCCCAGCATTTT
>-|15|TRBD1|TRBJ1-2|TRBV7-9
CASSNEGTGRYGYTF
TGTGCCAGCAGCAATGAAGGGACAGGGCGTTATGGCTACACCTTC
>-|14|TRBD1|TRBJ1-5|TRBV9
CASSGGGGNQPQHF
TGTGCCAGCAGCGGAGGGGGCGGCAATCAGCCCCAGCATTTT
>-|13|TRBD1|TRBJ1-2|TRBV7-8
CASSLGQDYGYTF
TGTGCCAGCAGCTTGGGACAGGACTATGGCTACACCTTC
>-|15|TRBD2|TRBJ2-7|TRBV28
CASSWRLAGVSSQYF
TGTGCCAGCAGTTGGCGGCTAGCGGGGGTGTCGAGCCAGTACTTC
>-|15|-|TRBJ2-3|TRBV27
CASSLTLGATDTQYF
TGTGCCAGCAGTTTAACCCTCGGTGCCACAGATACGCAGTATTTT
>-|14|-|TRBJ1-6|TRBV5-4
CASRVHGTNSPLHF
TGTGCCAGCAGAGTTCACGGGACAAATTCACCCCTCCACTTT
>-|14|-|TRBJ1-1|TRBV27
CASSLASRGTEAFF
TGTGCCAGCAGTTTGGCCAGTAGAGGGACTGAAGCTTTCTTT
>-|12|-|TRBJ2-1|TRBV7-2
CASSSKGIEQFF
TGTGCCAGCAGCTCGAAGGGGATTGAGCAGTTCTTC
>-|16|TRBD2|TRBJ2-1|TRBV2
CASRRVAGASYNEQFF
TGTGCCAGCCGGAGGGTAGCGGGGGCCTCCTACAATGAGCAGTTCTTC
>-|17|-|TRBJ1-2|TRBV6-1
CASSDLHVNVLNYGYTF
TGTGCCAGCAGTGACCTCCATGTCAATGTCCTTAACTATGGCTACACCTTC
>-|14|-|TRBJ2-7|TRBV30
CALFFGRSSYEQYF
TGTGCCTTATTCTTCGGACGGAGCTCCTACGAGCAGTACTTC
>-|13|-|TRBJ2-7|TRBV10-1
CASSERAPYEQYF
TGCGCCAGCAGCGAGCGGGCTCCCTACGAGCAGTACTTC
>once|16|TRBD1|TRBJ1-4|TRBV7-9
CASSLSRDSQNEKLFF
TGTGCCAGCAGCTTGTCCCGGGACAGCCAGAATGAAAAACTGTTTTTT
>-|14|-|TRBJ2-1|TRBV7-3
CASSSGGVRNEQFF
TGTGCCAGCAGCTCAGGGGGGGTCCGCAATGAGCAGTTCTTC
>-|14|-|TRBJ1-6|TRBV5-6
CASSLEQRGSPLHF
TGTGCCAGCAGCTTGGAACAAAGGGGTTCACCCCTCCACTTT
>-|15|TRBD1|TRBJ2-7|TRBV9
CASSFRGQGAYEQYF
TGTGCCAGCAGCTTCCGAGGACAGGGTGCCTACGAGCAGTACTTC
>-|12|-|TRBJ1-5|TRBV4-3
CASSQGPGPQHF
TGCGCCAGCAGCCAAGGTCCCGGGCCCCAGCATTTT
>-|15|TRBD1|TRBJ2-3|TRBV10-1
CASSESSTGRDTQYF
TGCGCCAGCAGTGAGTCCTCGACAGGGAGAGATACGCAGTATTTT
>-|15|-|TRBJ2-5|TRBV25-1
CASSDRQGGGETQYF
TGTGCCAGCAGTGATCGACAGGGAGGGGGAGAGACCCAGTACTTC
>-|16|TRBD1|TRBJ1-2|TRBV2
CASSEVLGTGNYGYTF
TGTGCCAGCAGTGAAGTGCTTGGGACAGGGAACTATGGCTACACCTTC
>-|14|-|TRBJ1-5|TRBV30
CAWSVGMGDQPQHF
TGTGCCTGGAGTGTAGGTATGGGTGACCAGCCCCAGCATTTT
>-|14|TRBD1|TRBJ2-7|TRBV28
CASSFGTGLNEQYF
TGTGCCAGCAGTTTCGGGACAGGGTTGAACGAGCAGTACTTC
>-|16|-|TRBJ2-1|TRBV9
CASSSRWGRSGNEQFF
TGTGCCAGCAGCTCCCGGTGGGGGAGAAGTGGGAATGAGCAGTTCTTC
>-|15|-|TRBJ1-2|TRBV9
CASSPSPTANYGYTF
TGTGCCAGCAGCCCATCCCCGACAGCTAACTATGGCTACACCTTC
>-|15|-|TRBJ2-1|TRBV9
CASSVATTDYNEQFF
TGTGCCAGCAGCGTAGCTACTACAGACTACAATGAGCAGTTCTTC
>-|14|-|TRBJ1-2|TRBV6-5
CASSLGGGRYGYTF
TGTGCCAGCAGCCTCGGGGGGGGACGCTATGGCTACACCTTC
>once|12|-|TRBJ1-3|TRBV6-1
CASSWRGNTIYF
TGTGCCAGCAGTTGGCGTGGAAACACCATATATTTT
>-|14|-|TRBJ2-1|TRBV5-1
CASSTGLGYNEQFF
TGCGCCAGCAGCACGGGACTGGGGTACAATGAGCAGTTCTTC
>-|16|-|TRBJ2-5|TRBV2
CASSDRPGVGRETQYF
TGTGCCAGCAGCGACCGGCCCGGGGTGGGGCGGGAGACCCAGTACTTC
>once|13|-|TRBJ2-2|TRBV10-1
CASSPQGSGELFF
TGCGCCAGCAGTCCACAGGGTTCCGGGGAGCTGTTTTTT
>-|14|-|TRBJ2-5|TRBV5-1
CASSLEEVQETQYF
TGCGCCAGCAGCTTGGAGGAGGTCCAAGAGACCCAGTACTTC
>-|14|-|TRBJ2-2|TRBV7-8
CASSLPLGTGELFF
TGTGCCAGCAGCTTACCTTTGGGCACCGGGGAGCTGTTTTTT